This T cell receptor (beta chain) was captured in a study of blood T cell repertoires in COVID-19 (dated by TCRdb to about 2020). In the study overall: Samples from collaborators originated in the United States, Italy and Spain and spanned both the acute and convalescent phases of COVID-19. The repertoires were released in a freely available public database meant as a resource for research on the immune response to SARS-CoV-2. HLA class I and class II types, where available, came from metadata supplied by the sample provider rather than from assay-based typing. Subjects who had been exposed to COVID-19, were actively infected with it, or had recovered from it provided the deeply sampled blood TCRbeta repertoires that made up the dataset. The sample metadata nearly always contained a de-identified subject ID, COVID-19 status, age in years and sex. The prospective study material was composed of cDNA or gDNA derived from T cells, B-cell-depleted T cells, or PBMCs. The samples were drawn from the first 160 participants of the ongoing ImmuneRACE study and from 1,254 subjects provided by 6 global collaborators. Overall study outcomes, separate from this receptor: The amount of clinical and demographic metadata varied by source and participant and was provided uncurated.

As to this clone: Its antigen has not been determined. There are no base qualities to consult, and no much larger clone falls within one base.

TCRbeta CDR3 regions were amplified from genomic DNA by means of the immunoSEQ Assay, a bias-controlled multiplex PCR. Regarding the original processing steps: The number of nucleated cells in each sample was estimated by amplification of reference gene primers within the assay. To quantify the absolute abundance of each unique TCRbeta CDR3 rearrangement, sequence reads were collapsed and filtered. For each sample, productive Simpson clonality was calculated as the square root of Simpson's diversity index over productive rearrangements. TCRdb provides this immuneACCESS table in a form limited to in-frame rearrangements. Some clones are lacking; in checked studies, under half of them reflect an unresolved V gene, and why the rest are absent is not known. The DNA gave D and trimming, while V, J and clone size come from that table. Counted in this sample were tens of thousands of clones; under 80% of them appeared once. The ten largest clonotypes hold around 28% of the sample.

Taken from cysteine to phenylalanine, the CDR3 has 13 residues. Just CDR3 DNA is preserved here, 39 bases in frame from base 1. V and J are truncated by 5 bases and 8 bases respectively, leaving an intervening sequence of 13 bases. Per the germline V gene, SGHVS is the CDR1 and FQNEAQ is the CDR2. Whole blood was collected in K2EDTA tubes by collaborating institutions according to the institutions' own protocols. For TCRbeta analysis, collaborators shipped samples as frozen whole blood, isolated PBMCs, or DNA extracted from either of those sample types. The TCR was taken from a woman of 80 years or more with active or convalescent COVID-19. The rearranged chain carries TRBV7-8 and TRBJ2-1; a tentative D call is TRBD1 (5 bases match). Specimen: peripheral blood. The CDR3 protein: CASSLARVYEQFF. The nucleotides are TGTGCCAGCAGCCTCGCCAGGGTCTATGAGCAGTTCTTC. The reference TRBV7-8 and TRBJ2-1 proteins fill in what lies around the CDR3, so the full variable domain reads GAGVSQSPRYKVAKRGQDVALRCDPISGHVSLFWYQQALGQGPEFLTYFQNEAQLDKSGLPSDRFFAERPEGSVSTLKIQRTQQEDSAVYLCASSLARVYEQFFGPGTRLTVL.